The 20 T cell receptor beta chains listed next were all sequenced from one sample in a study of monozygotic twins with inflammatory bowel disease. From the 5' RACE reads, TCRdb lists one entry per CDR3 protein and no DNA. Its listing shows more than 300,000 distinct CDR3 sequences. The specimen sequenced was blood. These TCRs come from a human donor with ulcerative colitis or Crohn's disease, or a healthy co-twin of an affected twin (not recorded which).

The rearrangement uses TRBV7-9 and TRBJ1-4; TCRdb selects TRBD1, and the lack of DNA leaves this call unchecked. There are 17 residues in the CDR3. Germline lookup yields CDR1 SEHNR and CDR2 FQNEAQ (reference sequence). The CDR3: CASSSRTGIATNEKLFF. Complete variable domain (other parts from reference TRBV7-9 and TRBJ1-4): DTGVSQNPRHKITKRGQNVTFRCDPISEHNRLYWYRQTLGQGPEFLTYFQNEAQLEKSRLLSDRFSAERPKGSFSTLEIQRTEQGDSAMYLCASSSRTGIATNEKLFFGSGTQLSVL.

The V call is TRBV10-2, the J call TRBJ2-7. Germline CDR1 and CDR2: WSHSY and SAAADI. The CDR3 runs to 13 residues. CDR3 amino acids: CASRVVQANEQYF.

This chain connects TRBV2 to TRBJ2-7; TCRdb outputs TRBD2, but without DNA this stays unchecked. CDR3 length: 16 amino acids. Germline CDR1 reads SNHLY; CDR2 reads FYNNEI. This CDR3 is CASSPGLAGGRVEQYF.

The V call is TRBV15, the J call TRBJ1-4; the D gene TCRdb calls, TRBD1, cannot be checked with no DNA. From germline, CDR1 is LNHNV and CDR2 YYDKDF (reference sequence). There are 14 residues in the CDR3. The CDR3 sequence is CATSRGTGFLGLFF.

The chain employs TRBV6-2 or TRBV6-3 and TRBJ2-7; TCRdb calls TRBD2, which cannot be checked without DNA. CDR1 and CDR2 (germline): MNHEY, SVGEGT. This CDR3 is built from 17 residues. This CDR3 is CASSGQITGTSVREQYF.

The chain has TRBV7-9 and TRBJ2-7; TCRdb names TRBD2, which stays unverified in the absence of DNA. The CDR3 consists of 14 residues. In germline, CDR1 is SEHNR, CDR2 FQNEAQ (reference sequence). CDR3 sequence reads: CASSSRGIPYEQYF.

The rearrangement joins TRBV7-2 to TRBJ2-7; lacking DNA, the TRBD1 call made by TCRdb goes unchecked. This CDR3 spans 13 amino acids. Germline V gives CDR1 SGHTA, CDR2 FQGNSA. The CDR3 region is CTSSFGQNYEQYF.

The CDR3 sequence: CASSPGTSGRTDTQYF. The genes are TRBV7-9 and TRBJ2-3; the D call of TRBD2 rests on TCRdb alone, since no DNA is present to check it. Germline V lookup: CDR1 SEHNR, CDR2 FQNEAQ (reference sequence). CDR3 length equals 16 residues.

The chain employs TRBV18 and TRBJ2-5. The CDR3 sequence is 13 residues long. From germline, CDR1 is KGHSH and CDR2 LQKENI. The CDR3 is CASSPGVGETQYF.

The gene calls are TRBV2 and TRBJ2-5. The CDR3 loop spans 16 amino acids. Germline V lookup: CDR1 SNHLY, CDR2 FYNNEI. The CDR3 sequence is CASSLSDLFGQETQYF.

CDR3 sequence: CSRNPVGPPYEQYF. This chain connects TRBV20-1 to TRBJ2-7; TCRdb designates TRBD1, a call that cannot be tested without DNA. Germline loops: CDR1 DFQATT, CDR2 SNEGSKA (reference sequence). This CDR3 is built from 14 residues.

The genes are TRBV20-1 and TRBJ1-5; the D gene TCRdb calls, TRBD1, cannot be checked with no DNA. Germline CDR1 is DFQATT and CDR2 is SNEGSKA (reference sequence). CDR3 length: 14 amino acids. This CDR3 reads CSATPTGLRQPQHF.

This chain joins TRBV19 and TRBJ2-1. The CDR3 consists of 15 residues. CDR1 and CDR2 from the germline V gene are LNHDA and SQIVND (reference sequence). This CDR3 reads CASSTHTSSYNEQFF.

CDR3 in amino acids: CASSEQGSGSIYEQYF. The chain carries TRBV28 and TRBJ2-7; TCRdb's assignment of TRBD1 cannot be checked, as there is no DNA. CDR3 size: 16 residues. CDR1 is MDHEN and CDR2 is SYDVKM in the germline V gene.

The V gene is TRBV5-1, the J gene TRBJ1-1; lacking DNA, the TRBD1 call made by TCRdb goes unchecked. CDR1 and CDR2 from the germline V gene are SGHRS and YFSETQ. There are 12 residues in the CDR3. CDR3 region: CASSTTGTEAFF.

The chain has TRBV9 and TRBJ2-1; the D call of TRBD1 rests on TCRdb alone, since no DNA is present to check it. The CDR3 spans 15 residues. The germline V gene has CDR1 SGDLS and CDR2 YYNGEE. This chain's CDR3 is CASSARIKGGNEQFF.

This rearrangement joins TRBV6-5 to TRBJ1-2. Germline V gene data show CDR1 as MNHEY and CDR2 as SVGAGI. CDR3 length: 14 residues. The CDR3 is CASSYFGRPAGYTF.

The rearrangement joins TRBV6-2 or TRBV6-3 to TRBJ2-7; there is no DNA to check the TCRdb D call of TRBD1. Germline CDR1 reads MNHEY; CDR2 reads SVGEGT. The length of the CDR3 is 13 residues. CDR3 amino acids: CASNRDSPYEQYF.

The chain joins TRBV30 to TRBJ2-5; the TCRdb call, TRBD2, lacks DNA for checking. There are 14 residues in the CDR3. Germline V lookup: CDR1 GTSNPN, CDR2 SVGIG (reference sequence). The CDR3 is CAWSSGGAVETQYF. The complete variable domain, with remaining parts taken from reference TRBV30 and TRBJ2-5, reads SQTIHQWPATLVQPVGSPLSLECTVEGTSNPNLYWYRQAAGRGLQLLFYSVGIGQISSEVPQNLSASRPQDRQFILSSKKLLLSDSGFYLCAWSSGGAVETQYFGPGTRLLVL.

The V call is TRBV28, the J call TRBJ2-3; TCRdb lists TRBD1, though no DNA is available to test this call. Germline V gives CDR1 MDHEN, CDR2 SYDVKM. This CDR3 has 15 amino acids. Here the CDR3 reads CASTIKGAITDTQYF. The entire variable domain, with the rest obtained from reference TRBV28 and TRBJ2-3, is as follows: DVKVTQSSRYLVKRTGEKVFLECVQDMDHENMFWYRQDPGLGLRLIYFSYDVKMKEKGDIPEGYSVSREKKERFSLILESASTNQTSMYLCASTIKGAITDTQYFGPGTRLTVL.